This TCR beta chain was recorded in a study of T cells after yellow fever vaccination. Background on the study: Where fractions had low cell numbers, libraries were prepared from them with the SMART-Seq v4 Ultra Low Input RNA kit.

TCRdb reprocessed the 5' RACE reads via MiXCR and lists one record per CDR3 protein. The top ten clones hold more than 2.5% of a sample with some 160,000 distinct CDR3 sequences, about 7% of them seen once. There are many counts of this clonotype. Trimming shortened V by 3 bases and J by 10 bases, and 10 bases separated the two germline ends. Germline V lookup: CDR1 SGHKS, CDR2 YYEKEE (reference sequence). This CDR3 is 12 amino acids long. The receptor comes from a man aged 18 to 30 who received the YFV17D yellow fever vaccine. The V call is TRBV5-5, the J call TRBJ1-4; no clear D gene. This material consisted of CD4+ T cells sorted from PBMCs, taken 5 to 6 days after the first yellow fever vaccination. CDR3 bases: TGTGCCAGCAGCTCCCCGGGTGGAAAACTGTTTTTT. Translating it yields CASSSPGGKLFF.